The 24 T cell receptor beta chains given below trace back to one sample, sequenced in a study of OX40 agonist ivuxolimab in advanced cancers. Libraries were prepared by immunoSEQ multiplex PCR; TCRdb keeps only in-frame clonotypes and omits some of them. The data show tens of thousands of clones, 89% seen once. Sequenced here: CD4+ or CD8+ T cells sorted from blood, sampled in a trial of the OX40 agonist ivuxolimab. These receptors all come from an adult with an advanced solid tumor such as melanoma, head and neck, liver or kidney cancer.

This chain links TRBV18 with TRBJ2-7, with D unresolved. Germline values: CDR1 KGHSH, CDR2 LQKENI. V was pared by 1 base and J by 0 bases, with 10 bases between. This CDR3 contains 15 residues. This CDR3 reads CASSPRRQNSYEQYF. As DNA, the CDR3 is TGTGCCAGCTCACCACGAAGACAAAACTCCTACGAGCAGTACTTC.

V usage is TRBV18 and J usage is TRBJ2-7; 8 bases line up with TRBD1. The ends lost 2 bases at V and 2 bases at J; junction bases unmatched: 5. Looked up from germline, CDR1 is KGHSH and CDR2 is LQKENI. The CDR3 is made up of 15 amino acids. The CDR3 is CASSPRGQATYEQYF. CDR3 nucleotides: TGTGCCAGCTCACCAAGGGGACAGGCGACCTACGAGCAGTACTTC.

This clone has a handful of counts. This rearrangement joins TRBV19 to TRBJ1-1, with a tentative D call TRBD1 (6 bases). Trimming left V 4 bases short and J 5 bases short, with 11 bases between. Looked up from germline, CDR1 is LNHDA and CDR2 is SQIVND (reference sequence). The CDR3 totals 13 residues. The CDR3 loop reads CASSTGTSTEAFF. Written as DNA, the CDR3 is TGTGCCAGTAGTACCGGGACAAGTACTGAAGCTTTCTTT. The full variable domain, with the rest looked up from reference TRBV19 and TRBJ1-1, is DGGITQSPKYLFRKEGQNVTLSCEQNLNHDAMYWYRQDPGQGLRLIYYSQIVNDFQKGDIAEGYSVSREKKESFPLTVTSAQKNPTAFYLCASSTGTSTEAFFGQGTRLTVV.

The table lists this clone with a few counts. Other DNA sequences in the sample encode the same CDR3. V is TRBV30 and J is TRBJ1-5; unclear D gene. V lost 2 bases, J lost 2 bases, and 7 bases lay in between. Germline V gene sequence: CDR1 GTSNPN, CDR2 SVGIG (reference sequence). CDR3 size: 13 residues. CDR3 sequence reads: CAWSLGGNQPQHF. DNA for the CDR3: TGTGCCTGGAGTCTTGGGGGCAATCAGCCCCAGCATTTT.

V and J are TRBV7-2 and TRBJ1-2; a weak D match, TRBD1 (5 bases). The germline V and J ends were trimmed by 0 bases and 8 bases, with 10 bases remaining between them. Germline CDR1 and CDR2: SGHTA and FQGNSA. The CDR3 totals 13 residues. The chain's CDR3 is CASSLAGARGYTF. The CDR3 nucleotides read TGTGCCAGCAGCTTAGCAGGGGCCCGAGGCTACACCTTC.

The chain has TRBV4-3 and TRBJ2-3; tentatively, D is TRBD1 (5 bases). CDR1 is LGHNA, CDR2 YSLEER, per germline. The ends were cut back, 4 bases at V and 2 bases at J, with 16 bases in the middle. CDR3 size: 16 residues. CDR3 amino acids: CASSRQGRWDTDTQYF. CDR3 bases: TGCGCCAGCAGCCGTCAGGGAAGATGGGACACAGATACGCAGTATTTT.

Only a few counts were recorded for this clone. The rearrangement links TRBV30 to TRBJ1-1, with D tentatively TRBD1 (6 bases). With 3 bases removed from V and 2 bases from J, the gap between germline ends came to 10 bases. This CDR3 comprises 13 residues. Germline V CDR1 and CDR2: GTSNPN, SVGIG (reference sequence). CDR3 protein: CAWRRGGNTEAFF. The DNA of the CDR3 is TGTGCCTGGAGAAGAGGGGGAAACACTGAAGCTTTCTTT.

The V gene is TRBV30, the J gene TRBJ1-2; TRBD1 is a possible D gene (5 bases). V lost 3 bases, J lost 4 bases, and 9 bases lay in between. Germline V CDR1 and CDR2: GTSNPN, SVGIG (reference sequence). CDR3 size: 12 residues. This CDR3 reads CAWRGTTYGYTF. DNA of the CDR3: TGTGCCTGGAGGGGGACGACCTATGGCTACACCTTC.

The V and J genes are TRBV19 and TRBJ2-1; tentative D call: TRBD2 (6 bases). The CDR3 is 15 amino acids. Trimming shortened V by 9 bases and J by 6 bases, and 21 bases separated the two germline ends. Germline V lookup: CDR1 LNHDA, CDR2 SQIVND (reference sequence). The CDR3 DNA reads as TGTGCCAGCACCCCGGCGGCTAGCGCAAGCAATGAGCAGTTCTTC. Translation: CASTPAASASNEQFF.

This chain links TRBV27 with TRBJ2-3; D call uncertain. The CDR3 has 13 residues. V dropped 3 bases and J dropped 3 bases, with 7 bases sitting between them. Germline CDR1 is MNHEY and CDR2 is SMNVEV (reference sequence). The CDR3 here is CASSLIGTDTQYF. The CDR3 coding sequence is TGTGCCAGCAGTTTGATAGGTACAGATACGCAGTATTTT.

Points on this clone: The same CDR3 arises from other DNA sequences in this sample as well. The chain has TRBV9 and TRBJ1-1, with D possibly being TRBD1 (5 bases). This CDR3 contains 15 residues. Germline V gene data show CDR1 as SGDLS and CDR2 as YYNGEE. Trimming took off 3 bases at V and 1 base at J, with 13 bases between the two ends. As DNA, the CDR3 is TGTGCCAGCAGCGGACAGTTTCATGGGAACACTGAAGCTTTCTTT. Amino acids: CASSGQFHGNTEAFF.

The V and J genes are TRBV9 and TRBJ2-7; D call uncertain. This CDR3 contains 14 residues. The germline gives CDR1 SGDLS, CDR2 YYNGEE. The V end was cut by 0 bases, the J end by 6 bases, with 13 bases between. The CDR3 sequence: CASSVAQTLGEQYF. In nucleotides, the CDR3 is TGTGCCAGCAGCGTAGCCCAAACCCTGGGCGAGCAGTACTTC.

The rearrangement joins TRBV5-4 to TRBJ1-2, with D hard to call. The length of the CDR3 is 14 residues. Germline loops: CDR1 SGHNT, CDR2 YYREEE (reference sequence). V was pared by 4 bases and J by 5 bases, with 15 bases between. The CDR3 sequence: CASSASKGGYGYTF. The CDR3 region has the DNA TGTGCCAGCAGCGCCTCGAAGGGTGGGTATGGCTACACCTTC.

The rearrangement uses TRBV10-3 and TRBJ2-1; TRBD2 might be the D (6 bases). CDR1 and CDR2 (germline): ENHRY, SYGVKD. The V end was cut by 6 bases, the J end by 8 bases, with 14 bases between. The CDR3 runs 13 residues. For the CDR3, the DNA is TGTGCCATCAGGCGGGAAGGGTTGTATGAGCAGTTCTTC. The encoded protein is CAIRREGLYEQFF.

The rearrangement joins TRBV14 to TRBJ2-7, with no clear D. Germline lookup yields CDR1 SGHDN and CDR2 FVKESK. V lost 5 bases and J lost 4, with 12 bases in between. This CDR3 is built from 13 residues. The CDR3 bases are TGTGCCAGCAGCACACAGATTGGATACGAGCAGTACTTC. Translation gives CASSTQIGYEQYF.

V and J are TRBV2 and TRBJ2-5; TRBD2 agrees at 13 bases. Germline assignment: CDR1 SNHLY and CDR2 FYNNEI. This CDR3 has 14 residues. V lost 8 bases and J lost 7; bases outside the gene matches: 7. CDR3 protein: CASRTSGRGGTQYF. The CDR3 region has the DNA TGTGCCAGCCGGACTAGCGGGAGAGGGGGGACCCAGTACTTC. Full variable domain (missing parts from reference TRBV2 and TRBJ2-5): EPEVTQTPSHQVTQMGQEVILRCVPISNHLYFYWYRQILGQKVEFLVSFYNNEISEKSEIFDDQFSVERPDGSNFTLKIRSTKLEDSAMYFCASRTSGRGGTQYFGPGTRLLVL.

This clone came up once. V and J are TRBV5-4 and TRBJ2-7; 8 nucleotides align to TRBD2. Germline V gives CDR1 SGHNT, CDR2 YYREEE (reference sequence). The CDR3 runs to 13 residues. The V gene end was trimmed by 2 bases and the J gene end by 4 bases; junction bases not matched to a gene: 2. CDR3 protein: CASSFGTRYEQYF. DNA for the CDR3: TGTGCCAGCAGCTTCGGGACTAGATACGAGCAGTACTTC.

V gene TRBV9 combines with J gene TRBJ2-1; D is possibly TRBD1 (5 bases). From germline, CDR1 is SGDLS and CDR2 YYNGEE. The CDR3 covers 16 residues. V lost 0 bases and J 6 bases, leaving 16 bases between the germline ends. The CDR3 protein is CASSVVPTGRGNEQFF. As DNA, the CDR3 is TGTGCCAGCAGCGTAGTTCCCACTGGTAGGGGCAATGAGCAGTTCTTC.

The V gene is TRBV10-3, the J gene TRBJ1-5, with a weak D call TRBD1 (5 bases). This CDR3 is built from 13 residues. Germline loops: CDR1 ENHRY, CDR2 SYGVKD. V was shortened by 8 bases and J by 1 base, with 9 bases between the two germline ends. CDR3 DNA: TGTGCCATCGGGACCTACAGCAATCAGCCCCAGCATTTT. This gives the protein CAIGTYSNQPQHF.

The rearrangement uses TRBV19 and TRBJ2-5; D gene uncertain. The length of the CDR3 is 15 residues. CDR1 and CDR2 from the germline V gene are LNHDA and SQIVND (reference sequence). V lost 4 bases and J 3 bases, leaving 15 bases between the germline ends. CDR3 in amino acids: CASSTIRAQKETQYF. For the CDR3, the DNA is TGTGCCAGTAGTACCATCCGGGCCCAAAAAGAGACCCAGTACTTC.

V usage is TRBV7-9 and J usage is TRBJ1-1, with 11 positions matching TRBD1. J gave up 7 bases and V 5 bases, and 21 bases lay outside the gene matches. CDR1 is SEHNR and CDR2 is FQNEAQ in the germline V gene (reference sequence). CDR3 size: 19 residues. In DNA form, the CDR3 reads TGTGCCAGCAGCCGATTAATTTATCCGGGACAGGGGGGTGGGAATGAAGCTTTCTTT. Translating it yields CASSRLIYPGQGGGNEAFF.

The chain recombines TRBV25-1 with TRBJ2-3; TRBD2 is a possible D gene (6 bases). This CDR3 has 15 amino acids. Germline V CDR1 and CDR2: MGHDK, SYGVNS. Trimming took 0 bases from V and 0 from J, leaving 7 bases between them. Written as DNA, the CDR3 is TGTGCCAGCAGTGAATATGGGGGGAGCACAGATACGCAGTATTTT. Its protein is CASSEYGGSTDTQYF.

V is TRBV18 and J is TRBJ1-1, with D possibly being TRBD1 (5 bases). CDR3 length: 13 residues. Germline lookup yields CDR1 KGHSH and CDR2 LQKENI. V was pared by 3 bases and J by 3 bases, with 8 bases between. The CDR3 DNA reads TGTGCCAGCTCACCGGTGACAGACACTGAAGCTTTCTTT. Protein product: CASSPVTDTEAFF.

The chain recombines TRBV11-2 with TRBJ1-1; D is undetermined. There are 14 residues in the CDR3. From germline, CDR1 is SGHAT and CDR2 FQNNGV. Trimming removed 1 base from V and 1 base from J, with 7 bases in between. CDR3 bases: TGTGCCAGCAGCTTAGGCGGCAGGAACACTGAAGCTTTCTTT. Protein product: CASSLGGRNTEAFF.